This T cell receptor beta chain was identified in a study of T-cell memory formation after mild COVID-19. This clonotype came up many times. In TCRdb, the 5' RACE reads were re-called with MiXCR into one record per CDR3 protein. The sample carries tens of thousands of distinct CDR3 sequences, 10% to 15% recorded once. Germline V gives CDR1 SQVTM, CDR2 ANQGSEA. V gave up 3 bases and J gave up 3 bases, with 21 bases separating them. The length of the CDR3 is 17 residues. The V call is TRBV29-1, the J call TRBJ2-1; D is possibly TRBD2 (6 bases). The material sequenced was PBMCs or a T cell subset sorted from them (not recorded which). This clonotype was obtained from an adult woman who had mild COVID-19 (a few samples of this study predate the infection). Cell type and time point are not known. CDR3 bases: TGCAGCGTTGAGCACCCTCGGGTAGCGGATTACTACAATGAGCAGTTCTTC. Encoded protein: CSVEHPRVADYYNEQFF.